The T cell receptor (beta chain) described here comes from a study of T-cell reconstitution after alpha-beta-depleted transplantation in children. As it was prepared, the TCRbeta library received unique molecular identifiers. TCRdb ran MiXCR on the PCR reads and lists one entry per CDR3 protein. The sample consists of a few hundred thousand distinct CDR3 sequences, over 25% of them appearing once. This clonotype was counted between two and nine times. Its target is not known. The CDR3 is 15 residues long. The germline CDR1 and CDR2 sequences are DFQATT and SNEGSKA (reference sequence). V was shortened by 3 bases and J by 3 bases, with 18 bases between the two germline ends. Study results and caveats: Several hundred expanded graft clones reportedly gave rise to the alpha-beta T cells present about two months after transplant. Surviving recipient T cells and intrathymic progenitors accounted for some patients' high TCRbeta diversity at day 60.

The V call is TRBV20-1, the J call TRBJ2-7; unclear D gene. This clonotype was obtained from a boy less than two years old with Wiskott-Aldrich syndrome, due to receive a stem cell transplant. This specimen was PBMCs, taken before TCRalphabeta/CD19-depleted stem cell transplant. DNA for the CDR3: TGCAGTGCTAGCCTAGACGGGCTACCGGACTACGAGCAGTACTTC. It codes for CSASLDGLPDYEQYF.